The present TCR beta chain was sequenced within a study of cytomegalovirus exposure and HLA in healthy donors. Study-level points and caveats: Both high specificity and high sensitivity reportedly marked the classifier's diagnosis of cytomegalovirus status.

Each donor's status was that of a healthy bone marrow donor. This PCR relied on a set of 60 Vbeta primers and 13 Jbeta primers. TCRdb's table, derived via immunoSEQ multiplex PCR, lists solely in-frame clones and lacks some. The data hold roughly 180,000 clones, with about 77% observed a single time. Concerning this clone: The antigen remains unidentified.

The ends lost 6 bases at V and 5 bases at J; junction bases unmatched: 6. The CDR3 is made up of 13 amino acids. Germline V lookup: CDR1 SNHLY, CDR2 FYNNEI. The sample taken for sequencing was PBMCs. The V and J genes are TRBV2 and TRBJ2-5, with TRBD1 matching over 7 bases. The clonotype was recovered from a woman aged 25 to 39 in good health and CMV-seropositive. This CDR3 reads CASRGGARETQYF. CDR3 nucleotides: TGTGCCAGCAGAGGGGGCGCGAGGGAGACCCAGTACTTC.